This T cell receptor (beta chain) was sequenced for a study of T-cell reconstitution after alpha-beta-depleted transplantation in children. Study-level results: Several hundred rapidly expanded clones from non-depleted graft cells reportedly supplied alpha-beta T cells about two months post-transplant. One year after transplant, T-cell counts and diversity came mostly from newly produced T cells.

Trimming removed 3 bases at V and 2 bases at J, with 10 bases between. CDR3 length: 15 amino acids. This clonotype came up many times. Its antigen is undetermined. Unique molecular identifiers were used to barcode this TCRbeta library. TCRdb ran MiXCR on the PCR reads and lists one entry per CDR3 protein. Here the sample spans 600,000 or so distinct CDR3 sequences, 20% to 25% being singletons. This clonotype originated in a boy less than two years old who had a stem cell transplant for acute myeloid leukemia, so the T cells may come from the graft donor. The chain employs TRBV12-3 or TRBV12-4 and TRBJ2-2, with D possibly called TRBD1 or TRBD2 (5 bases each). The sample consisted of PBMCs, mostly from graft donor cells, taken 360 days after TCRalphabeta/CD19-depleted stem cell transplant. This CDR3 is CASSFRDGNTGELFF. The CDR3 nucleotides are TGTGCCAGCAGTTTTCGGGACGGAAACACCGGGGAGCTGTTTTTT.